This T cell receptor (beta chain) is drawn from a study of radiation and T cells in renal cell carcinoma. General study results and limits: From baseline, blood top tumor clonotypes peaked at 2 weeks post-radiation.

CDR3 length: 17 amino acids. The J segment lost 0 bases and the V segment lost 4 bases, leaving 6 bases of the junction unmatched. Per the germline V gene, CDR1 is SGDLS and CDR2 is YYNGEE. Comment on this clone: Antigen: not known.

Here immunoSEQ multiplex PCR was the method, and the copy in TCRdb shows in-frame clones only, minus some. The profile shows 45,000 to 55,000 clones, 80% of them singletons. Time point described: blood 2 weeks post-SBRT. Treatment noted: 15 Gy SBRT to primary tumor, nephrectomy 4 weeks later. After SBRT, blood was collected at 2 and 4 weeks, plus baseline. This clonotype originated in a woman aged 70-85 years with renal cell carcinoma. J is TRBJ2-1 and V is TRBV9, with TRBD2 matching 11 bases. The sequencing here drew on blood, taken from a patient whose treatment included radiotherapy and nephrectomy. CDR3 sequence: CASSQGLAERSYNEQFF. The CDR3 DNA is TGTGCCAGCAGCCAGGGACTAGCGGAGCGCTCCTACAATGAGCAGTTCTTC.